This T cell receptor beta chain was sequenced in a study of human CD8 memory T cell subsets. General study findings and limits: Although both stem-like subsets shared clonotypes with effector memory cells, the stem-like memory and precursor exhausted T cell repertoires overlapped only minimally with each other.

UMI-labeled 5' RACE was the method by which TCR beta libraries were made. No DNA is given; TCRdb re-called the 5' RACE reads and lists each CDR3 protein once. Recorded here are about 6,700 distinct CDR3 sequences; the top ten clones represent 15% to 20%. On this clonotype itself: Its antigen is not known.

CCR7+ PD-1+ TIGIT+ early memory CD8+ cells with dysfunctional traits were TPEX. Healthy donors provided the buffy coats that yielded the PBMC. Extraction of RNA, which was performed with an RNeasy Mini Kit, drew on duplicate vials of about 160,000 sorted CD8+ T cells per subset. The source is a human donor in good health. The specimen sequenced was CD8+ T cells from PBMCs.

CDR3 sequence: CASSSPATGGNTDTQYF. The chain carries TRBV28 and TRBJ2-3; TCRdb's D gene call, TRBD1, goes unchecked for lack of DNA. CDR3 length equals 17 residues. The germline CDR1 and CDR2 sequences are MDHEN and SYDVKM.